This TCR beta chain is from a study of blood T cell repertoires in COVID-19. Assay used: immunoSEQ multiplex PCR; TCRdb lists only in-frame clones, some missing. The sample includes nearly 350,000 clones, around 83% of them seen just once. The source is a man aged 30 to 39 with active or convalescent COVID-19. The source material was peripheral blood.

CDR3 region: CASSLTFRTVKSQHF. CDR3 sequence (DNA): TGTGCCAGCAGTTTAACCTTCCGGACAGTCAAGTCCCAGCATTTT. The chain joins TRBV28 to TRBJ1-5, with a weak D call TRBD1 (6 bases). CDR1 and CDR2 (germline): MDHEN, SYDVKM. Deletions cut 2 bases from V and 11 bases from J, with 19 bases between. The CDR3 consists of 15 residues.